The 16 T cell receptor beta chains reported below all come from one sample, sequenced in a study of cytomegalovirus exposure and HLA in healthy donors. With 60 Vbeta and 13 Jbeta primers, the PCR was carried out. Clones were sequenced by immunoSEQ multiplex PCR, and TCRdb holds only the in-frame ones, with some missing. Counted here are hundreds of thousands of clones, 77% occurring once; the ten biggest clones make up approximately 2.6%. Specimen: PBMCs. The receptors here all came from a woman aged 60-75 years in good health and CMV-seropositive.

The V gene is TRBV5-1, the J gene TRBJ2-2; TRBD1 matches at 8 bases. There are 16 residues in the CDR3. The J segment lost 2 bases and the V segment lost 4 bases, leaving 7 bases of the junction unmatched. CDR1 is SGHRS and CDR2 is YFSETQ in the germline V gene. The CDR3 protein is CASSQSGTGNTGELFF. The CDR3 DNA sequence: TGCGCCAGCAGCCAATCCGGGACAGGTAACACCGGGGAGCTGTTTTTT.

The chain has TRBV7-2 and TRBJ2-1, with 9 positions matching TRBD2. The length of the CDR3 is 15 residues. Germline CDR1 is SGHTA and CDR2 is FQGNSA. After removal of 1 base from V and 4 bases from J, the junction contained 2 bases not matched to a gene. CDR3: CASSLGLAEYNEQFF. CDR3 sequence (DNA): TGTGCCAGCAGCTTAGGACTAGCGGAGTACAATGAGCAGTTCTTC. Based on the CDR3 plus reference TRBV7-2 and TRBJ2-1, the full variable domain is GAGVSQSPSNKVTEKGKDVELRCDPISGHTALYWYRQSLGQGLEFLIYFQGNSAPDKSGLPSDRFSAERTGGSVSTLTIQRTQQEDSAVYLCASSLGLAEYNEQFFGPGTRLTVL.

This clone has just a few counts. The chain combines TRBV6-1 with TRBJ2-4, with a possible D match to TRBD1 (9 bases). The CDR3 length is 15 residues. V was pared by 5 bases and J by 6 bases, with 17 bases between. Germline V gives CDR1 MNHNS, CDR2 SASEGT. This CDR3 is CASSQRGGQGNIQYF. CDR3 bases: TGTGCCAGCAGTCAACGGGGGGGACAGGGAAACATTCAGTACTTC.

The chain links TRBV4-1 to TRBJ2-5; 8 nucleotides line up with TRBD2. The CDR3 length is 16 residues. Germline V gene data show CDR1 as MGHRA and CDR2 as YSYEKL. Trimming cost V 1 base and J 5 bases; bases outside gene matches: 9. The chain's CDR3 is CASSQVGGRTWETQYF. Written as DNA, the CDR3 is TGCGCCAGCAGCCAAGTAGGCGGGAGGACGTGGGAGACCCAGTACTTC.

J is TRBJ1-2 and V is TRBV5-1, with D perhaps TRBD1 (5 bases). This CDR3 contains 12 residues. Germline values: CDR1 SGHRS, CDR2 YFSETQ. V was cut by 5 bases and J by 1 base, with 6 bases left in between. CDR3 DNA sequence: TGCGCCAGCAGGCAGGGTAACTATGGCTACACCTTC. It translates to CASRQGNYGYTF.

This clone was detected only a few times. This rearrangement joins TRBV5-1 to TRBJ2-3; perhaps TRBD2 as D (5 bases). Germline CDR1 and CDR2: SGHRS and YFSETQ. Trimming cost V 4 bases and J 0 bases, with 12 bases left between them. The CDR3 has 15 residues. CDR3 region: CASSADSLSTDTQYF. As DNA, the CDR3 is TGCGCCAGCAGCGCGGACTCGCTCAGCACAGATACGCAGTATTTT.

V usage is TRBV13 and J usage is TRBJ1-1; 8 bases agree with TRBD1. The V and J ends lost 4 bases and 1 base, in that order; junction bases with no gene match: 5. The CDR3 contains 15 residues. Germline V gives CDR1 PRHDT, CDR2 FYEKMQ (reference sequence). CDR3: CASSSTGVGNTEAFF. As DNA, the CDR3 is TGTGCCAGCAGCTCGACAGGGGTTGGGAACACTGAAGCTTTCTTT.

The chain combines TRBV19 with TRBJ1-2, with 7 bases identical to TRBD1. Trimming cost V 7 bases and J 4 bases; bases outside gene matches: 12. The germline gives CDR1 LNHDA, CDR2 SQIVND (reference sequence). CDR3 length: 15 amino acids. CDR3 protein: CASTVFQGGFYGYTF. As DNA, the CDR3 is TGTGCCAGTACTGTCTTCCAGGGGGGATTCTATGGCTACACCTTC.

The rearrangement links TRBV5-4 to TRBJ2-2; TRBD2 agrees at 13 bases. From germline, CDR1 is SGHNT and CDR2 YYREEE (reference sequence). The CDR3 runs to 16 residues. The ends lost 4 bases at V and 7 bases at J; junction bases unmatched: 7. The CDR3 nucleotides are TGTGCCAGCAGCCAACTAGCGGGGGGGCTGAGCGGGGAGCTGTTTTTT. It specifies CASSQLAGGLSGELFF.

The chain joins TRBV5-6 to TRBJ2-3, with TRBD2 as a possible D gene (5 bases). This CDR3 has 15 residues. CDR1 and CDR2 from the germline V gene are SGHDT and YYEEEE. Between the trimmed V and J ends, which lost 9 bases and 0 bases, there was a span of 17 bases. The CDR3 region is CATTLGGPSTDTQYF. CDR3 DNA: TGTGCCACCACCTTGGGCGGGCCTAGCACAGATACGCAGTATTTT.

The chain combines TRBV10-1 with TRBJ2-7; tentatively, D is TRBD1 (5 bases). The V gene lost 7 bases and the J gene lost 3 bases, with 13 bases spanning the gap. Germline V gives CDR1 WNHNN, CDR2 SYGVQD (reference sequence). The CDR3 totals 13 residues. The CDR3 DNA is TGCGCCAGCATGCCAGGGCAGAGCTACGAGCAGTACTTC. Amino acids: CASMPGQSYEQYF.

The gene calls are TRBV19 and TRBJ2-7, with D tentatively TRBD1 (5 bases). In germline, CDR1 is LNHDA, CDR2 SQIVND (reference sequence). V was cut by 3 bases and J by 5 bases, with 14 bases left in between. The CDR3 consists of 14 residues. The chain's CDR3 is CASSMRQGVDEQYF. Written as DNA, the CDR3 is TGTGCCAGTAGTATGAGGCAGGGTGTCGACGAGCAGTACTTC.

V gene TRBV18 combines with J gene TRBJ1-1; D is perhaps TRBD1 (6 bases). V dropped 3 bases and J dropped 1 base, with 15 bases sitting between them. The germline V gene encodes CDR1 KGHSH and CDR2 LQKENI. This CDR3 region has 16 residues. This CDR3 is CASSPFSQGQNTEAFF. The CDR3 nucleotides read TGTGCCAGCTCACCCTTCTCACAGGGACAGAACACTGAAGCTTTCTTT.

J is TRBJ1-6 and V is TRBV4-3; unclear D gene. Germline CDR1 is LGHNA and CDR2 is YSLEER. Trimming stripped 0 bases from V and 9 bases from J, with 6 bases between. This CDR3 has 13 residues. As DNA, the CDR3 is TGCGCCAGCAGCCAAGAAAGCTTTTCACCCCTCCACTTT. Encoded protein: CASSQESFSPLHF.

The gene calls are TRBV20-1 and TRBJ1-1; D unclear. Germline CDR1 reads DFQATT; CDR2 reads SNEGSKA (reference sequence). V was cut by 0 bases and J by 5 bases, with 4 bases left in between. This CDR3 is 11 amino acids long. CDR3 sequence reads: CSARDGTEAFF. CDR3 sequence (DNA): TGCAGTGCTAGAGACGGGACTGAAGCTTTCTTT.

This sequence joins TRBV18 and TRBJ1-4; TRBD1 agrees at 9 bases. V was clipped by 5 bases and J by 4 bases; unmatched bases: 11. The CDR3 spans 17 residues. Germline CDR1 KGHSH, CDR2 LQKENI. Written as DNA, the CDR3 is TGTGCCAGCTCAGCTTCGTTTCCGGGACAGGGTAATGAAAAACTGTTTTTT. It codes for CASSASFPGQGNEKLFF.